This entry lists 12 T cell receptor beta chains sequenced from one sample in a study of identical twins. TCRdb redid the calling of the 5' RACE reads with MiXCR, one entry per CDR3 protein. This sample yields 690,000 or so distinct CDR3 sequences, of which 8.5% to 9% are seen a single time; approximately 0.89% belongs to the top ten. The same data also went into a second study, on yellow fever vaccine responses in identical twins.

Material for sequencing was PBMCs. The receptors originated from a woman aged 18-29 years in good health.

The sample holds many counts of this clonotype. The J gene is TRBJ2-1, the V gene TRBV12-3 or TRBV12-4; TRBD1 matches at 11 bases. The CDR3 covers 16 residues. Unmatched junction bases numbered 6, after V lost 5 bases and J lost 3 bases. The CDR3 coding sequence is TGTGCCAGCAGTACCCGGACAGGGGGCGGCTACAATGAGCAGTTCTTC. It is translated as CASSTRTGGGYNEQFF.

With regard to this clonotype: Its ends do not fully match the called genes, so a read error is possible. The J gene is TRBJ2-7, the V gene TRBV6-5; D is unclear. The V gene's germline CDR1 is MNHEY and CDR2 SVGAGI. The CDR3 spans 14 residues. CDR3 coding DNA: TGTGCCAGCGGTTACTCGCGCAGAGCCTACGAGCAGTACTTC. It encodes CASGYSRRAYEQYF.

The rearrangement joins TRBV28 to TRBJ2-7; tentative D call: TRBD2 (5 bases). Germline V gives CDR1 MDHEN, CDR2 SYDVKM. V was cut by 8 bases and J by 7 bases, with 12 bases left in between. The CDR3 length is 11 residues. This CDR3 reads CASRGLEEQYF. The CDR3 DNA reads TGTGCCAGCCGAGGGTTGGAGGAGCAGTACTTC.

The rearrangement links TRBV7-2 to TRBJ2-1; D possibly matches TRBD1 or TRBD2 (6 bases each). The CDR3 sequence is 18 residues long. V was clipped by 0 bases and J by 4 bases, with 19 bases between them. The germline gives CDR1 SGHTA, CDR2 FQGNSA. The CDR3 protein is CASSLAGGGPSGYNEQFF. The CDR3 DNA sequence: TGTGCCAGCAGCTTAGCTGGTGGGGGGCCCTCGGGATACAATGAGCAGTTCTTC.

This clonotype was detected only a few times. The J gene is TRBJ2-3, the V gene TRBV5-1; D may be TRBD2 (6 bases). CDR3 length equals 13 residues. V lost 8 bases, J lost 6 bases, and 16 bases lay in between. CDR1 is SGHRS and CDR2 is YFSETQ in the germline V gene. CDR3 sequence: CASWREGVDTQYF. In nucleotides, the CDR3 is TGCGCCAGTTGGAGGGAAGGCGTGGATACGCAGTATTTT.

This clonotype was detected ten times or more. The genes are TRBV24-1 and TRBJ2-1; a weak D match, TRBD2 (6 bases). The CDR3 extends over 15 amino acids. Germline V CDR1 and CDR2: KGHDR, SFDVKD. V lost 4 bases and J lost 7, with 16 bases in between. The CDR3 is CATSEGRPSQNEQFF. CDR3 nucleotides: TGTGCCACCAGTGAAGGGAGGCCCTCCCAGAATGAGCAGTTCTTC.

The V gene is TRBV5-5, the J gene TRBJ2-3, with TRBD1 identical over 10 bases. The ends lost 2 bases at V and 10 bases at J; junction bases unmatched: 7. Germline lookup yields CDR1 SGHKS and CDR2 YYEKEE (reference sequence). This CDR3 is 14 amino acids long. The CDR3 sequence is CASSFGTGEYAQYF. CDR3 DNA: TGTGCCAGCAGCTTCGGGACAGGGGAATACGCGCAGTATTTT.

V usage is TRBV7-2 and J usage is TRBJ1-1; weak D call: TRBD1 (6 bases). Trimming stripped 0 bases from V and 2 bases from J, with 25 bases between. CDR3 length: 20 residues. The germline V gene has CDR1 SGHTA and CDR2 FQGNSA. CDR3 protein: CASSLAHIGGGSIYNTEAFF. The CDR3 bases are TGTGCCAGCAGCTTAGCCCACATAGGGGGAGGATCAATCTACAACACTGAAGCTTTCTTT.

This clonotype was observed at least ten times. A read error may produce the germline difference seen at one junction end. Written as DNA, the CDR3 is TGTGCCAGCAGCCTAGCGGGAGGTCTCTCCTACGAGCAGTACTTC. Protein: CASSLAGGLSYEQYF. The chain uses TRBV7-2 and TRBJ2-7, with 11 nucleotides matching TRBD2. The CDR3 totals 15 residues. Germline-derived CDR1 and CDR2 are SGHTA and FQGNSA.

The rearrangement links TRBV6-1 to TRBJ2-3; possible D gene TRBD1, 6 bases. The CDR3 sequence is 14 residues long. The ends were cut back, 10 bases at V and 2 bases at J, with 16 bases in the middle. Germline lookup yields CDR1 MNHNS and CDR2 SASEGT. CDR3 in amino acids: CATNTWGPTDTQYF. Here the CDR3 DNA reads TGTGCCACCAACACTTGGGGGCCCACAGATACGCAGTATTTT.

The chain links TRBV5-1 to TRBJ1-1, with a tentative D call TRBD1 (5 bases). The CDR3 covers 16 residues. The V gene lost 1 base and the J gene lost 4 bases, with 17 bases spanning the gap. The germline V gene encodes CDR1 SGHRS and CDR2 YFSETQ. For the CDR3, the DNA is TGCGCCAGCAGCTTGAGCCCCCAGGGAAGCGCCACTGAAGCTTTCTTT. This translates into CASSLSPQGSATEAFF.

J is TRBJ2-3 and V is TRBV5-1; 16 bases agree with TRBD2. Germline V gene sequence: CDR1 SGHRS, CDR2 YFSETQ. The CDR3 consists of 18 residues. With V trimmed by 4 bases and J by 4 bases, 9 bases remained unmatched. CDR3 region: CASSMGLAGGPPADTQYF. The CDR3 nucleotides are TGCGCCAGCAGCATGGGACTAGCGGGGGGGCCTCCCGCAGATACGCAGTATTTT.